These 16 T cell receptor beta chains came from one sample sequenced in a study of blood T cells in healthy people across ages. Alongside a J-beta primer mix, a sample-barcoded 5' primer served in a second PCR lasting 7 to 11 cycles. TCRdb ran MiXCR on the 5' RACE reads and lists one entry per CDR3 protein. The sample yields around 1,900,000 distinct CDR3 sequences, approximately 39% seen once. Sample: blood. The receptors here all came from a human donor in good health.

This clonotype has a handful of counts. This chain joins TRBV12-3 or TRBV12-4 and TRBJ2-1, with D unclear. This CDR3 contains 13 residues. V was pared by 3 bases and J by 10 bases, with 13 bases between. The CDR3: CASSFAAVGEQFF. CDR3 DNA: TGTGCCAGCAGTTTCGCCGCGGTGGGGGAGCAGTTCTTC.

The V call is TRBV7-3, the J call TRBJ2-1; 15 nucleotides line up with TRBD2. Germline values: CDR1 SGHTA, CDR2 FQGTGA. V shed 7 bases, J shed 6 bases, and the junction held 16 bases outside the gene matches. This CDR3 is 19 amino acids long. The CDR3 sequence: CASTPGLAGGRGPRNEQFF. CDR3 sequence (DNA): TGTGCCAGCACTCCTGGACTAGCGGGGGGGCGGGGTCCACGCAATGAGCAGTTCTTC. Looking up the rest from reference TRBV7-3 and TRBJ2-1 gives the full variable domain: GAGVSQTPSNKVTEKGKYVELRCDPISGHTALYWYRQSLGQGPEFLIYFQGTGAADDSGLPNDRFFAVRPEGSVSTLKIQRTERGDSAVYLCASTPGLAGGRGPRNEQFFGPGTRLTVL.

This clonotype has more than one count but fewer than ten. V and J are TRBV7-8 and TRBJ2-5; 9 positions agree with TRBD1. This CDR3 region has 17 residues. Germline V CDR1 and CDR2: SGHVS, FQNEAQ. V was pared by 4 bases and J by 5 bases, with 14 bases of the junction left unmatched. The CDR3, as DNA: TGTGCCAGCAGCTCGACCAACTCAGGGACAGGGTACGAGACCCAGTACTTC. It encodes CASSSTNSGTGYETQYF.

There are a few counts of this clonotype. The rearrangement uses TRBV10-3 and TRBJ1-2; D is ambiguous. Deletions cut 10 bases from V and 4 bases from J, with 13 bases between. This CDR3 spans 12 amino acids. Per germline, CDR1 ENHRY and CDR2 SYGVKD. The CDR3, as DNA: TGTGCCACTACTCCCGACACCTATGGCTACACCTTC. It translates to CATTPDTYGYTF.

This chain joins TRBV6-2 or TRBV6-3 and TRBJ2-1; TRBD1 matches at 7 bases. Germline CDR1 and CDR2: MNHEY and SVGEGT. CDR3 size: 14 residues. J was trimmed by 9 bases and V by 5 bases; bases with no gene match: 10. The CDR3 loop reads CASSPGTVISEQFF. The CDR3 DNA is TGTGCCAGCAGTCCCGGGACAGTAATTAGTGAGCAGTTCTTC.

The chain couples TRBV7-8 to TRBJ2-3; D not resolved. Deletions cut 3 bases from V and 0 bases from J, with 10 bases between. CDR3 length: 15 residues. The germline CDR1 and CDR2 sequences are SGHVS and FQNEAQ. CDR3 residues: CASSLRVISTDTQYF. DNA of the CDR3: TGTGCCAGCAGCTTGCGAGTCATTAGCACAGATACGCAGTATTTT.

This clonotype has more than one count but fewer than ten. The rearrangement joins TRBV4-2 to TRBJ2-7; D is unclear. The CDR3 runs 14 residues. V was cut by 3 bases and J by 4 bases, with 13 bases left in between. Germline V gives CDR1 LGHNA, CDR2 YNFKEQ. DNA of the CDR3: TGTGCCAGCAGCCAGGATCATCCCCTTTACGAGCAGTACTTC. The encoded protein is CASSQDHPLYEQYF.

This clonotype was seen more than once but under ten times. The chain combines TRBV12-3 or TRBV12-4 with TRBJ2-1, with a possible D match to TRBD1 (6 bases). The CDR3 consists of 14 residues. V was clipped by 5 bases and J by 6 bases, with 14 bases between them. The CDR3 coding sequence is TGTGCCAGCAGTACCCCGGGACACGTCAATGAGCAGTTCTTC. It is translated as CASSTPGHVNEQFF.

This clonotype was recorded a few times. The J gene is TRBJ2-3, the V gene TRBV11-1, with D uncertain. The CDR3 extends over 14 amino acids. V shed 6 bases and J shed 3 bases, with 13 bases lying between them. Germline CDR1 is SGHAT and CDR2 is FQDESV (reference sequence). The CDR3: CASRDVRRTDTQYF. CDR3 DNA sequence: TGTGCCAGCAGGGATGTACGGAGAACAGATACGCAGTATTTT.

This clonotype has just a few counts. The J gene is TRBJ2-1, the V gene TRBV20-1; 9 positions agree with TRBD2. Per germline, CDR1 DFQATT and CDR2 SNEGSKA (reference sequence). The CDR3 consists of 18 residues. V lost 0 bases and J lost 9; bases outside the gene matches: 18. CDR3 in DNA: TGCAGTGCTAGAGATCGAGGCGGGGGGGCCTGGCGTGGGGGTGAGCAGTTCTTC. Translation gives CSARDRGGGAWRGGEQFF.

Only one count was recorded for this clonotype. The V gene is TRBV7-3, the J gene TRBJ1-2; D uncertain. V lost 1 base and J lost 5, with 8 bases in between. CDR1 and CDR2 from the germline V gene are SGHTA and FQGTGA. The CDR3 is 13 residues long. CDR3 protein: CASSLRREYGYTF. The CDR3 region has the DNA TGTGCCAGCAGCTTAAGGAGGGAGTATGGCTACACCTTC.

This clonotype was detected only a few times. The rearrangement joins TRBV29-1 to TRBJ2-2; D is undetermined. V was clipped by 4 bases and J by 2 bases, with 8 bases between them. The CDR3 has 13 residues. Germline CDR1 reads SQVTM; CDR2 reads ANQGSEA. In DNA form, the CDR3 reads TGCAGCGTTGGTCGGCTTAACACCGGGGAGCTGTTTTTT. It specifies CSVGRLNTGELFF.

The chain links TRBV5-5 to TRBJ1-1; a possible D gene is TRBD1 (5 bases). The V gene's germline CDR1 is SGHKS and CDR2 YYEKEE (reference sequence). This CDR3 is 13 amino acids long. The germline V and J ends were trimmed by 6 bases and 4 bases, with 13 bases remaining between them. The CDR3 sequence: CASKVRAGTEAFF. CDR3 nucleotide sequence: TGTGCCAGCAAGGTCAGGGCGGGCACTGAAGCTTTCTTT.

This clonotype was recorded a few times. The chain uses TRBV3-1 and TRBJ2-1; weak D call: TRBD1 (6 bases). The germline CDR1 and CDR2 sequences are LGHDT and YNNKEL (reference sequence). V gave up 7 bases and J gave up 3 bases, with 10 bases separating them. The CDR3 is 13 residues long. The CDR3 DNA reads TGTGCCAGCAAGGACAGTTTCTACAATGAGCAGTTCTTC. This sequence encodes CASKDSFYNEQFF.

This clonotype was seen more than once but under ten times. CDR3 protein: CASSLSGIDRSYGYTF. CDR3 DNA: TGTGCCAGCAGTTTATCGGGTATCGACAGGTCTTATGGCTACACCTTC. The chain has TRBV27 and TRBJ1-2, with a tentative D call TRBD1 (6 bases). This CDR3 has 16 residues. CDR1 and CDR2 from the germline V gene are MNHEY and SMNVEV (reference sequence). Trimming took off 0 bases at V and 5 bases at J, with 16 bases between the two ends.

This chain uses TRBV2 with TRBJ2-4, with TRBD1 as a possible D gene (6 bases). Germline V gene lookup returns CDR1 SNHLY and CDR2 FYNNEI. The CDR3 covers 12 residues. Trimming left V 3 bases short and J 9 bases short, with 9 bases between. The CDR3 region is CASSEDSGIQYF. DNA for the CDR3: TGTGCCAGCAGTGAGGACAGTGGCATTCAGTACTTC.